This T cell receptor (beta chain) was identified during a study of cytomegalovirus exposure and HLA in healthy donors. Study observations and caveats: 87-base-pair reads could not separate some V segments, including TRBV6-2 and TRBV6-3. The authors considered a cluster of highly shared sequence variants likely to be a sequencing artifact.

For this clone: Antigen unknown.

This CDR3 is 16 amino acids long. CDR1 is SGHNT, CDR2 YYREEE, per germline (reference sequence). V shed 3 bases, J shed 0 bases, and the junction held 6 bases outside the gene matches. The PCR contained 60 Vbeta and 13 Jbeta primers. The repertoire was sequenced with immunoSEQ multiplex PCR; TCRdb's copy has only in-frame clones and lacks some. The sample gives under 150,000 clones, less than 90% of which show up once; about 1.5% is in the top ten. The clonotype originates from a middle-aged man in good health and CMV-seronegative. This chain uses TRBV5-4 with TRBJ2-1; 7 bases map to TRBD2. The specimen was PBMCs. The CDR3: CASSWKRGLSYNEQFF. The CDR3 coding sequence is TGTGCCAGCAGCTGGAAGCGGGGACTCTCCTACAATGAGCAGTTCTTC.